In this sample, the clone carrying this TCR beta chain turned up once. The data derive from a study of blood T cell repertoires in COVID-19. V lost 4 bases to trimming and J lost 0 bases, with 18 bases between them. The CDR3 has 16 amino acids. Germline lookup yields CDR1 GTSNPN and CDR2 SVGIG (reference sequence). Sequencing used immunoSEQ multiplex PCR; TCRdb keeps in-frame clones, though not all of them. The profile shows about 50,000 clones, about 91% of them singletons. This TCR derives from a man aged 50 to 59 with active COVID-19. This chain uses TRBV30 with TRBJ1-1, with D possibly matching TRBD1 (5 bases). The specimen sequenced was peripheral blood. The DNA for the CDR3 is TGTGCCTGGAATACTCACAACACAGGTATGAACACTGAAGCTTTCTTT. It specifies CAWNTHNTGMNTEAFF.